This T cell receptor beta chain emerged from a study of shared clonotypes between healthy human individuals. TCRdb's table, derived via immunoSEQ multiplex PCR, lists solely in-frame clones and lacks some. This repertoire shows around 2,000,000 clones, about 94% found once; its top ten account for 0.85% to 1.2%. Only CD45RO-negative cells positively selected for CCR7 counted as naive CD8 cells, so terminally differentiated effector memory CD45RA+ cells were excluded. With 3 bases removed from V and 0 bases from J, the gap between germline ends came to 19 bases. This CDR3 contains 18 residues. Germline values: CDR1 MNHEY, CDR2 SMNVEV (reference sequence).

The sequenced sample consisted of naive CD8+ T cells sorted from blood. The V gene is TRBV27, the J gene TRBJ2-3; D perhaps matches TRBD2 (6 bases). The clonotype originates from a man younger than 35 in good health. CDR3 in amino acids: CASSLLGVGGASTDTQYF. CDR3 nucleotides: TGTGCCAGCAGTTTGTTGGGGGTGGGCGGGGCAAGCACAGATACGCAGTATTTT.